A selection of T cell receptor beta chains follows, all from one sample in a study of blood T cell repertoires in COVID-19. The method was immunoSEQ multiplex PCR; TCRdb's version includes in-frame clones alone and lacks a portion of them. The table records about 200,000 clones, roughly 75% of them present only once. The sample taken for sequencing was peripheral blood. The receptors shown here come from a woman between 65 and 79 years old with acute or convalescent COVID-19. Both conserved end residues are part of each CDR3. A D gene is named only where the DNA matches it firmly. The listing skips clone size in some rows; elsewhere it reads once, few, many or a size class.

D,J,length,size,V,DNA,CDR3
-,TRBJ2-5,14,-,TRBV5-1,TGCGCCAGCAGCTTGGTGCCAGGCCAAGAGACCCAGTACTTC,CASSLVPGQETQYF
TRBD2,TRBJ2-7,14,-,TRBV19,TGTGCCAGTAGTATTAGCGGGAGACAGGACGAGCAGTACTTC,CASSISGRQDEQYF
TRBD1,TRBJ2-3,13,-,TRBV18,TGTGCCAGCTCCCAGGACAGGCTCGATACGCAGTATTTT,CASSQDRLDTQYF
-,TRBJ1-1,13,-,TRBV14,TGTGCCAGCACGTCGGCGGCGGGGATTGAAGCTTTCTTT,CASTSAAGIEAFF
TRBD1,TRBJ1-2,14,few,TRBV5-1,TGCGCCAGCAGCTGGGGACAGGGAAACTATGGCTACACCTTC,CASSWGQGNYGYTF
-,TRBJ1-1,15,few,TRBV5-6,TGTGCCAGCAGCTCCCTCTGGGACACATACACTGAAGCTTTCTTT,CASSSLWDTYTEAFF
-,TRBJ1-1,13,-,TRBV19,TGTGCCAGTAGTGAACGGTTGAACACTGAAGCTTTCTTT,CASSERLNTEAFF
TRBD1,TRBJ2-5,14,-,TRBV10-3,TGTGCCATCAGTGAGTTTACAGGGGGGGAGACCCAGTACTTC,CAISEFTGGETQYF
TRBD1,TRBJ2-7,16,-,TRBV3-1/TRBV3-2,TGTGCCAGCAGCCAAGATCGAGAGACAGGGACCCACGAGCAGTACTTC,CASSQDRETGTHEQYF
-,TRBJ1-5,13,-,TRBV2,TGTGCCAGCAGTCCTACCGTTGATCAGCCCCAGCATTTT,CASSPTVDQPQHF
-,TRBJ1-1,13,-,TRBV5-5,TGTGCCAGCAGCCAGGAAGGTAGCACTGAAGCTTTCTTT,CASSQEGSTEAFF
TRBD1,TRBJ1-4,14,-,TRBV2,TGTGCCAGCATTCCACAGGGGGCTAATGAAAAACTGTTTTTT,CASIPQGANEKLFF
TRBD1,TRBJ2-1,14,-,TRBV30,TGTGCCAGCCCCGGGACAGGGGGTTTGGATGAGCAGTTCTTC,CASPGTGGLDEQFF
-,TRBJ1-6,16,-,TRBV27,TGTGCCAGCAGGTCGACTATGAACAGGGATAATTCACCCCTCCACTTT,CASRSTMNRDNSPLHF
-,TRBJ2-7,14,-,TRBV14,TGTGCCAGCAGCCCCCTAGCTGATACCTACGAGCAGTACTTC,CASSPLADTYEQYF
-,TRBJ1-2,15,-,TRBV5-4,TGTGCCAGCAGCCCGACGGGACACCGAAGCGATGGCTACACCTTC,CASSPTGHRSDGYTF
TRBD1,TRBJ2-7,16,-,TRBV3-1/TRBV3-2,TGTGCCAGCAGCCTCGCGGCCGGGACAGGGACCTACGAGCAGTACTTC,CASSLAAGTGTYEQYF
TRBD1,TRBJ1-4,13,-,TRBV10-3,TGTGCCACCCAGGGACAGTCCAATGAAAAACTGTTTTTT,CATQGQSNEKLFF
-,TRBJ1-3,15,-,TRBV30,TGTGCCTTTAAGCCGGGGGTGGTTGCTGGAAACACCATATATTTT,CAFKPGVVAGNTIYF
-,TRBJ2-3,16,-,TRBV4-2,TGTGCCAGCAGCCAAGGTTCACGGGGGGCGGGAGATACGCAGTATTTT,CASSQGSRGAGDTQYF
TRBD2,TRBJ2-1,19,-,TRBV19,TGTGCCAGTAGTATCCGGGGGACTAGCGGTGGAAGGACCTACAATGAGCAGTTCTTC,CASSIRGTSGGRTYNEQFF
-,TRBJ1-4,14,-,TRBV29-1,TGCAGCGTAGCGGTTCAGTCGACTAATGAAAAACTGTTTTTT,CSVAVQSTNEKLFF
-,TRBJ1-6,15,-,TRBV27,TGTGCCAGCAGCCCTTTCAGCTCCTATAATTCACCCCTCCACTTT,CASSPFSSYNSPLHF
-,TRBJ2-7,15,-,TRBV3-1/TRBV3-2,TGTGCCAGCAGCCAAGGGGCGGCGGGCTCCTACGAGCAGTACTTC,CASSQGAAGSYEQYF
TRBD2,TRBJ2-3,19,-,TRBV11-2,TGTGCCAGCAGCTCTCCCGGGACTAGCGGGAGTAGAGGGACAGATACGCAGTATTTT,CASSSPGTSGSRGTDTQYF
TRBD2,TRBJ2-7,14,few,TRBV19,TGTGCCAGTAGTCCCCTGGGGGGGTCTGAAGAGCAGTACTTC,CASSPLGGSEEQYF
TRBD1,TRBJ1-6,15,-,TRBV4-1,TGCGCCAGCAGCCGGACACCGGGACAGAATTCACCCCTCCACTTT,CASSRTPGQNSPLHF
-,TRBJ2-5,13,-,TRBV3-1/TRBV3-2,TGTGCCAGCAGCGAACAGGGTGAGGGGACCCAGTACTTC,CASSEQGEGTQYF
TRBD1,TRBJ2-3,13,-,TRBV6-4,TGTGCCAGCAGTGATACAGGGGGAGATACGCAGTATTTT,CASSDTGGDTQYF
TRBD1,TRBJ1-4,15,-,TRBV5-1,TGCGCCAGCAGCGTAACAGGGGGCATAGGTGAAAAACTGTTTTTT,CASSVTGGIGEKLFF
TRBD1,TRBJ1-2,13,-,TRBV30,TGTGCCTGGAGCACAGGGGCAGGCTATGGCTACACCTTC,CAWSTGAGYGYTF
-,TRBJ2-2,14,-,TRBV19,TGTGCCAGTAGTGGGGACACGAACACCGGGGAGCTGTTTTTT,CASSGDTNTGELFF
-,TRBJ2-3,15,-,TRBV6-4,TGTGCCAGCAGGCCAGGGGGGACAGGCACAGATACGCAGTATTTT,CASRPGGTGTDTQYF
-,TRBJ2-1,14,-,TRBV6-6,TGTGCCAGCAGTTACTCGACGGGTGGCGATGAGCAGTTCTTC,CASSYSTGGDEQFF
-,TRBJ1-1,13,-,TRBV2,TGTGCCAGCAGTGTTCGGGGTTACACTGAAGCTTTCTTT,CASSVRGYTEAFF
TRBD2,TRBJ2-7,18,-,TRBV10-3,TGTGCCATCAGCCCGGCGGGGGGTCAGGAGCTAGGGTCCTACGAGCAGTACTTC,CAISPAGGQELGSYEQYF
TRBD2,TRBJ2-7,16,once,TRBV6-5,TGTGCCAGCAGTTACTCGAGCTTGGCGGGAGGGTACGAGCAGTACTTC,CASSYSSLAGGYEQYF
-,TRBJ1-4,15,few,TRBV2,TGTGCCAGCCTCCGGGGGGTTCGAACTAATGAAAAACTGTTTTTT,CASLRGVRTNEKLFF